This T cell receptor (beta chain) is from a study of blood T cell repertoires in COVID-19. Turning to the study itself: Sites across the United States, Italy and Spain contributed samples from acute and convalescent COVID-19. T cells, B-cell-depleted T cells, or PBMCs provided the cDNA or gDNA that served as material.

This clone turned up a few times. Germline V CDR1 and CDR2: SGDLS, YYNGEE. This CDR3 comprises 15 residues. Deletions cut 4 bases from V and 0 bases from J, with 14 bases between. Methods used by the authors: Amplification of reference gene primers was used by the study to estimate nucleated cell counts. Assay: immunoSEQ multiplex PCR; the TCRdb copy retains only in-frame clones and omits some. V, J and clone size are those of that table, while D and trimming were read from the DNA. The sample lists over 100,000 clones, roughly 81% seen once, with about 9.4% in the top ten. The source of this sequence is a human donor in a cohort sampled during active COVID-19. Sequenced: peripheral blood. The V gene is TRBV9, the J gene TRBJ2-7, with D perhaps matching TRBD1 (6 bases). The CDR3 loop reads CASSPSTGLSYEQYF. Here the CDR3 DNA reads TGTGCCAGCAGCCCTTCTACAGGGCTCTCCTACGAGCAGTACTTC.